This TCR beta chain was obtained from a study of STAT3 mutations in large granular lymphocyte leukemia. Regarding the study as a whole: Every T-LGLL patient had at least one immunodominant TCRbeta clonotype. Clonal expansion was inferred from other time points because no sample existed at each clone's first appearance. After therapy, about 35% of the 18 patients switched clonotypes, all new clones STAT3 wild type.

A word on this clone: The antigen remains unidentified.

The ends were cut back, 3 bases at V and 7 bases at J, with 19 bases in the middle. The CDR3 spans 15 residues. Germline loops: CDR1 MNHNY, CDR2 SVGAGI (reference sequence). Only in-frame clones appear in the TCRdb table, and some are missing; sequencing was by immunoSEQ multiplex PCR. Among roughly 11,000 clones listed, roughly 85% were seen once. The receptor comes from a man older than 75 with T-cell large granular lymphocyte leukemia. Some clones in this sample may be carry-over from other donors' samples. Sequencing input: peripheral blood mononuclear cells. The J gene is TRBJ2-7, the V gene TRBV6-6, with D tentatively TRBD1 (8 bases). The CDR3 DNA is TGTGCCAGCAGTTATACAGGGGGTGGGGAGGGAGAGCAGTACTTC. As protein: CASSYTGGGEGEQYF.